This T cell receptor beta chain was retrieved from a study of blood T cell repertoires in COVID-19. Whole-study context: Donors in the United States, Italy and Spain gave samples during acute or convalescent COVID-19.

Individuals drawn from around 25 US areas were roughly 18 to 95 years old. Among Cohort 3 donors, those recovered had two negative PCRs, clearance, or symptom resolution. TCRdb's copy holds only in-frame clones and misses some; the assay was immunoSEQ multiplex PCR. This sample carries under 200,000 clones, roughly four fifths of them seen once, and the ten largest clones take roughly 7%. The clonotype was recovered from a man aged 50 to 60 who had recovered from COVID-19. The sample consisted of PBMCs or T cells enriched from blood (not recorded which).

For the CDR3, the DNA is TGTGCCAGCAGCTCCACAGGGATAAACACCGGGGAGCTGTTTTTT. Its translation: CASSSTGINTGELFF. This chain links TRBV7-8 with TRBJ2-2, with a tentative D call TRBD1 (6 bases). Germline V lookup: CDR1 SGHVS, CDR2 FQNEAQ. The CDR3 sequence is 15 residues long. V lost 4 bases and J lost 2, with 11 bases in between.